Shown below are 8 T cell receptor beta chains from a single sample sequenced in a study of spatial heterogeneity in lung cancer. TCRdb recomputed calls from the 5' RACE reads with MiXCR, one row per CDR3 protein. The data show 10,000 to 13,000 distinct CDR3 sequences, with about 8.6% seen just once and 20% to 30% held by the top ten. Time point specified: sample taken at primary tumor resection. No cell sorting; template was whole RNA from tumor, lung tissue or PBMC. The sample here was PBMCs, taken at surgery. These receptors were taken from a male donor with early-stage non-small cell lung cancer.

At least ten counts were recorded for this clonotype. The genes are TRBV3-1 and TRBJ1-1; no firm D call. Germline V gene sequence: CDR1 LGHDT, CDR2 YNNKEL (reference sequence). The CDR3 runs to 11 residues. Trimming pared 1 base from V and 7 bases from J, leaving 4 bases between. CDR3 DNA sequence: TGTGCCAGCAGCCAAGGGAGTGAAGCTTTCTTT. This codes for CASSQGSEAFF. The full variable domain, its missing parts supplied by reference TRBV3-1 and TRBJ1-1, is DTAVSQTPKYLVTQMGNDKSIKCEQNLGHDTMYWYKQDSKKFLKIMFSYNNKELIINETVPNRFSPKSPDKAHLNLHINSLELGDSAVYFCASSQGSEAFFGQGTRLTVV.

This clonotype is judged medium-sized. V is TRBV28 and J is TRBJ2-5; 11 bases are a match to TRBD1. CDR1 is MDHEN, CDR2 SYDVKM, per germline. The trim removed 4 bases at V and 2 bases at J, leaving 6 bases unmatched. This CDR3 is 16 amino acids long. Here the CDR3 DNA reads TGTGCCAGCAGTTCGCACCGGGACAGGGGGCAAGAGACCCAGTACTTC. Amino acid sequence: CASSSHRDRGQETQYF.

This clonotype was recorded at least ten times. DNA of the CDR3: TGTGCCAGCTCACCCACCGGGACCTCCGTCTCCTACGAGCAGTACTTC. It encodes CASSPTGTSVSYEQYF. The chain employs TRBV18 and TRBJ2-7, with D tentatively TRBD1 or TRBD2 (5 bases each). Germline loops: CDR1 KGHSH, CDR2 LQKENI. This CDR3 comprises 16 residues. V lost 3 bases and J lost 0, with 15 bases in between.

In regard to this clonotype: A much larger clone is a single base away; this may be a read error. The chain is built from TRBV13 and TRBJ2-5; 7 bases line up with TRBD1. The CDR3 has 14 residues. The germline V gene has CDR1 PRHDT and CDR2 FYEKMQ (reference sequence). CDR3 sequence reads: CTSSSRDSEETQYF. The CDR3 coding sequence is TGTACCAGCAGCTCCAGGGACAGTGAAGAGACCCAGTACTTC.

The table lists this clonotype with many counts. V and J are TRBV29-1 and TRBJ1-5, with a possible D match to TRBD1 (5 bases). Trimming pared 4 bases from V and 2 bases from J, leaving 12 bases between. This CDR3 is built from 14 residues. CDR1 is SQVTM, CDR2 ANQGSEA, per germline. The CDR3 is CSVVSTDGNQPQHF. In nucleotides, the CDR3 is TGCAGCGTTGTATCGACAGACGGCAATCAGCCCCAGCATTTT.

V is TRBV12-3 or TRBV12-4 and J is TRBJ2-5; 9 bases align to TRBD2. The V gene end was trimmed by 3 bases and the J gene end by 4 bases; junction bases not matched to a gene: 3. This CDR3 comprises 14 residues. The CDR3 DNA reads as TGTGCCAGCAGTTTGGCGGGAGGGGCAGAGACCCAGTACTTC. This sequence encodes CASSLAGGAETQYF.

The V call is TRBV6-9, the J call TRBJ2-7; possible D gene TRBD1, 6 bases. The germline V gene encodes CDR1 MNHGY and CDR2 SVAAGI. The CDR3 is 14 residues long. Trimming stripped 4 bases from V and 1 base from J, with 11 bases between. The CDR3 DNA is TGTGCCAGCAGTTTCGATGGACAGTCCTACGAGCAGTACTTC. Translating it yields CASSFDGQSYEQYF.

The chain uses TRBV3-1 and TRBJ2-3; 7 bases agree with TRBD1. Germline V gives CDR1 LGHDT, CDR2 YNNKEL (reference sequence). The junction had 6 bases not matched to a gene; V was cut back by 4 bases and J by 2 bases. The CDR3 runs 15 residues. CDR3 amino acids: CASSPRDSNTDTQYF. The CDR3 DNA follows: TGTGCCAGCAGCCCCCGGGACAGCAACACAGATACGCAGTATTTT.